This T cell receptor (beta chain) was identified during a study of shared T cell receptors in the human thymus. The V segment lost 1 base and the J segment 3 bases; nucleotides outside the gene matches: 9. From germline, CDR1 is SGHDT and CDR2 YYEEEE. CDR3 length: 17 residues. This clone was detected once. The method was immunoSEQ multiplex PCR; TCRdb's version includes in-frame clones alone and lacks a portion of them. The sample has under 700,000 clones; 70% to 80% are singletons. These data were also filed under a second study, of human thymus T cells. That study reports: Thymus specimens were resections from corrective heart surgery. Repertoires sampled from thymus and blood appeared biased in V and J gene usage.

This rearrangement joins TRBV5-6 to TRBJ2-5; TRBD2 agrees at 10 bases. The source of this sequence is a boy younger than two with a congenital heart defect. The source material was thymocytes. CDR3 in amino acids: CASSLFASGRAKETQYF. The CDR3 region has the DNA TGTGCCAGCAGCTTGTTTGCTAGCGGGAGAGCAAAAGAGACCCAGTACTTC.